Sequencing of this T cell receptor beta chain was carried out in a study of shared clonotypes between healthy human individuals. Sorted-subset replicate PCRs used approximately 190 ng of genomic DNA. This amount corresponded to about 29,000 T cell genomes. Clones were sequenced by immunoSEQ multiplex PCR, and TCRdb holds only the in-frame ones, with some missing. The data hold hundreds of thousands of clones, with 95% to 97% observed a single time. Findings and caveats of the study: The study drew on few donors, limiting represented genetic and exposure-history diversity. Generation probability values for non-shared clonotypes were lower than those for clonotypes shared by all four donors.

This CDR3 region has 17 residues. Germline CDR1 is SNHLY and CDR2 is FYNNEI. Losses at the gene ends were 8 bases for V and 1 base for J; bases not matched to a gene: 12. A word on this clone: Its antigen is not identified.

Terminally differentiated effector memory CD45RA+ cells were excluded by CCR7 positive selection of CD45RO-negative cells. The sample comprised naive CD8+ T cells sorted from blood. The chain combines TRBV2 with TRBJ2-3; 10 bases map to TRBD2. This clonotype originated in a woman in her twenties or thirties in good health. This CDR3 reads CASDGQVGLAGTDTQYF. CDR3 DNA sequence: TGTGCCAGCGACGGACAGGTCGGACTAGCGGGCACAGATACGCAGTATTTT.